This T cell receptor beta chain was captured in a study of graft-versus-host responses after intestinal transplantation. The overall study: Each recipient received anti-thymocyte globulin induction, then tacrolimus and steroids for two to three years. Study observations and caveats: GvH clones detected in recipient marrow included some appearing first in ileum or blood.

As regards this clone: Antigen: not known.

The CDR3 contains 17 residues. The data were produced by immunoSEQ multiplex PCR, yet TCRdb's version contains in-frame clones alone and is incomplete. The table includes fewer than 25,000 clones, approximately 85% detected once. This clonotype was sampled from a human patient who received an intestinal transplant, so some T cells may come from the graft donor. Sequencing used PBMCs, obtained just over 450 days after intestinal transplant. The chain joins TRBV12-2 to TRBJ1-6; no DNA check was done on the table's D call, TRBD1. TRBV12-2 is noted as a pseudogene. The chain's CDR3 is CASRLAGDRRGHSPLHF. CDR3 sequence (DNA): TGTGCAAGTCGCTTAGCGGGGGACAGGCGGGGGCATTCACCCCTCCACTTT.